This TCR beta chain was sequenced for a study of blood T cell repertoires in COVID-19. This clone was recorded only once. This CDR3 is 15 amino acids long. V shed 4 bases and J shed 7 bases, with 17 bases lying between them. The germline CDR1 and CDR2 sequences are ENHRY and SYGVKD. Measured with immunoSEQ multiplex PCR; TCRdb has only the in-frame clones, and not every one. The sample holds 380,000 or so clones, roughly four fifths seen once. Specimen: peripheral blood. The chain is built from TRBV10-3 and TRBJ2-1, with D perhaps matching TRBD2 (5 bases). This clonotype was obtained from a human donor with acute or convalescent COVID-19. The donor label of this sample is uncertain. The DNA for the CDR3 is TGTGCCATCAGTGGGGGTAGCGAGACCCGAAATGAGCAGTTCTTC. Translating gives CAISGGSETRNEQFF.